This is a list of T cell receptor beta chains from one sample in a study of blood T cell repertoires in COVID-19. Measured with immunoSEQ multiplex PCR; TCRdb has only the in-frame clones, and not every one. The repertoire consists of 100,000 to 150,000 clones, with approximately 90% occurring once and the leading ten covering about 1%. Sequenced sample: peripheral blood. These receptors all stem from a woman older than 75 with acute or convalescent COVID-19. The CDR3 runs from the conserved cysteine through the conserved F or W. D genes are given only for firm matches. Size is omitted from some rows. Given values are once, few, many or a class for expanded clones.

abundance,d_gene,j_gene,v_gene,CDR3nt,CDR3aa
-,-,TRBJ2-2,TRBV5-1,TGCGCCAGCAGCTTGAACTCTTGGGGAGAGTTCACCGGGGAGCTGTTTTTT,CASSLNSWGEFTGELFF
-,TRBD1,TRBJ1-1,TRBV6-5,TGTGCCAGCAGTTACGGATCCACGACAGGGGTAACTGAAGCTTTCTTT,CASSYGSTTGVTEAFF
-,-,TRBJ1-2,TRBV6-2/TRBV6-3,TGTGCCAGCAGTCAAACGACACGGCGGGATGGCTACACCTTC,CASSQTTRRDGYTF
-,TRBD2,TRBJ2-7,TRBV6-4,TGTGCCAGCAGATGGACTAGACCCAGGGTGTTCCGTACATACGAGCAGTACTTC,CASRWTRPRVFRTYEQYF
-,-,TRBJ1-6,TRBV18,TGTGCCAGCTCACCCTCGAGAGGCAGCAATTCACCCCTCCACTTT,CASSPSRGSNSPLHF
-,-,TRBJ1-4,TRBV7-2,TGTGCCAGCAGCTTAAGGCAGGGGACTAATGAAAAACTGTTTTTT,CASSLRQGTNEKLFF
-,-,TRBJ1-2,TRBV18,TGTGCCAGCTCACCCGGGTTAGCTAACTATGGCTACACCTTC,CASSPGLANYGYTF
-,TRBD1,TRBJ2-5,TRBV5-4,TGTGCCAGCAGCAGGGGGCGCGGAGAGACCCAGTACTTC,CASSRGRGETQYF
-,TRBD2,TRBJ2-7,TRBV6-5,TGTGCCAGCAGTTACAGAGGACTAGCCGGGAACGAGCAGTACTTC,CASSYRGLAGNEQYF
-,TRBD1,TRBJ2-2,TRBV9,TGTGCCAGCAGCGTAGCATGGACAGGGAGAACCGGGGAGCTGTTTTTT,CASSVAWTGRTGELFF
once,-,TRBJ1-2,TRBV18,TGTGCCAGCTCATTGCCAGGGCTGAGAGGCTATGGCTACACCTTC,CASSLPGLRGYGYTF
-,-,TRBJ2-7,TRBV5-4,TGTGCCAGTAGCGCAGGGGCGGAGTACGAGCAGTACTTC,CASSAGAEYEQYF
-,-,TRBJ2-1,TRBV9,TGTGCCAGCAGCCAGACTAGTCACAATGAGCAGTTCTTC,CASSQTSHNEQFF
-,TRBD1,TRBJ1-2,TRBV6-1,TGTGCCAGCAGTGAAACAGGACAGGGGGTGGATGGCTACACCTTC,CASSETGQGVDGYTF
-,TRBD2,TRBJ2-1,TRBV9,TGTGCCAGCAGCTCAGCTGGGACTAGCGGGGGGTGGGAGCAGTTCTTC,CASSSAGTSGGWEQFF
-,TRBD1,TRBJ1-5,TRBV6-1,TGTGCCAGCAGTGGCCAGGGGGCCCGCCCGAACAATCAGCCCCAGCATTTT,CASSGQGARPNNQPQHF
-,TRBD1,TRBJ1-4,TRBV6-5,TGTGCCAGCCGACAGGGGGGGGCAACTAATGAAAAACTGTTTTTT,CASRQGGATNEKLFF
-,-,TRBJ2-2,TRBV4-1,TGCGCCAGCAGCCTCGGGACAAGGAACACCGGGGAGCTGTTTTTT,CASSLGTRNTGELFF
-,-,TRBJ2-3,TRBV4-1,TGCGCCAGCAGCTTAAGCGTAGTCCCTGGCACAGATACGCAGTATTTT,CASSLSVVPGTDTQYF
few,-,TRBJ1-2,TRBV6-5,TGTGCCAGCAGTACAGGGATGGGTGGCTACACCTTC,CASSTGMGGYTF
-,-,TRBJ1-4,TRBV5-1,TGCGCCAGCAGCTTGGGTAGGACAGATGAAAAACTGTTTTTT,CASSLGRTDEKLFF
-,-,TRBJ1-3,TRBV2,TGTGCCAGCAGTGCCTTCGCCAGGGCTGGAAACACCATATATTTT,CASSAFARAGNTIYF
few,-,TRBJ2-5,TRBV5-5,TGTGCCAGCAGCTGGTTGGGGGGTGGTGAGACCCAGTACTTC,CASSWLGGGETQYF
once,-,TRBJ2-6,TRBV7-9,TGTGCCAGCAGCCCAGGGATCTCTGGGGCCAACGTCCTGACTTTC,CASSPGISGANVLTF
-,-,TRBJ1-6,TRBV11-2,TGTGCCAGCAGTCCGAGCGGGGGTTTGGGATCACCCCTCCACTTT,CASSPSGGLGSPLHF
few,TRBD2,TRBJ2-7,TRBV14,TGTGCCAGCAGCTTTAATTACGCCGGGACTAGACCCTACGAGCAGTACTTC,CASSFNYAGTRPYEQYF
-,-,TRBJ2-2,TRBV27,TGTGCCAGCAAACTTAGAAGCAGGGTGCCCGGGGAGCTGTTTTTT,CASKLRSRVPGELFF
once,TRBD2,TRBJ2-5,TRBV5-6,TGTGCCAGCAGCCTGGGACTACCCCAAGAGACCCAGTACTTC,CASSLGLPQETQYF
-,TRBD1,TRBJ1-5,TRBV7-2,TGTGCCAGCAGCTTAGTACAGGGGGCATCTCAGCCCCAGCATTTT,CASSLVQGASQPQHF
-,TRBD1,TRBJ1-2,TRBV6-1,TGTGCCAGCAGTGAAGGCCGGGCAGGGGGAGGTGGCTACACCTTC,CASSEGRAGGGGYTF
-,-,TRBJ1-2,TRBV5-4,TGTGCCAGCAGCTTGGGGTTACAGGGCTATGGCTACACCTTC,CASSLGLQGYGYTF
-,TRBD1,TRBJ2-7,TRBV7-8,TGTGCCAGCGCCGACAGGGTAGCCTACTACGAGCAGTACTTC,CASADRVAYYEQYF
-,-,TRBJ1-2,TRBV6-1,TGTGCCAGCAGTGAACTACTTTTAGCCATTAACTATGGCTACACCTTC,CASSELLLAINYGYTF
-,TRBD1,TRBJ1-2,TRBV28,TGTGCCAGCACGGGACAGGGGGCTAGTGGCTACACCTTC,CASTGQGASGYTF
-,TRBD2,TRBJ2-1,TRBV7-3,TGTGCCAGCAGCTTAACATTACCGGGAGGAAGGTACAATGAGCAGTTCTTC,CASSLTLPGGRYNEQFF
-,-,TRBJ1-6,TRBV7-3,TGTGCCGGCAGCCCAAGGGGGACCGCCAATTCACCCCTCCACTTT,CAGSPRGTANSPLHF
once,TRBD1,TRBJ2-7,TRBV9,TGTGCCAGCAGTTGGGACAGGGACGTCCCCTCCTACGAGCAGTACTTC,CASSWDRDVPSYEQYF
-,-,TRBJ2-1,TRBV10-2,TGCGCCAGCCGTGGGATGTTTGGCGGACTTTACAATGAGCAGTTCTTC,CASRGMFGGLYNEQFF
-,TRBD1,TRBJ2-5,TRBV5-4,TGTGCCAGCAGCTTGGATTTTGGGGGACAGGGGAAAGAGACCCAGTACTTC,CASSLDFGGQGKETQYF
-,-,TRBJ2-4,TRBV10-3,TGTGCCATCAGCCCCGACGGGTACATTCAGTACTTC,CAISPDGYIQYF
-,-,TRBJ2-6,TRBV28,TGTGCCAGCAGCCTCTCTGGGGCCAACGTCCTGACTTTC,CASSLSGANVLTF
-,TRBD2,TRBJ2-1,TRBV9,TGTGCCAGCAGCCTCCGTGGTAGCGGGCCCTACAATGAGCAGTTCTTC,CASSLRGSGPYNEQFF
once,TRBD1,TRBJ1-2,TRBV6-5,TGTGCCAGCAGTATGGGACAGAACTATGGCTACACCTTC,CASSMGQNYGYTF
-,-,TRBJ1-2,TRBV7-2,TGTGCCAGCAGCCCAAGGACAGTCTATGGCTACACCTTC,CASSPRTVYGYTF
-,TRBD1,TRBJ2-3,TRBV5-1,TGCGCCAGCAACGAGAGGGGGCAACTTAGCACAGATACGCAGTATTTT,CASNERGQLSTDTQYF
-,TRBD1,TRBJ1-2,TRBV5-1,TGCGCCAGCAGCACTGGGACAGGGGGCTATGGCTACACCTTC,CASSTGTGGYGYTF
-,TRBD2,TRBJ2-5,TRBV19,TGTGCCAGTAGTATAGGATCCACTAGCGGGAGAGGCGAGACCCAGTACTTC,CASSIGSTSGRGETQYF
-,TRBD1,TRBJ1-5,TRBV2,TGTGCCAGCAGTCGGGGACAGAGGGGGAGACAGCCCCAGCATTTT,CASSRGQRGRQPQHF
-,TRBD2,TRBJ2-7,TRBV5-1,TGCGCCAGCAGGCTCGGACTAGAGGTTAACGAGCAGTACTTC,CASRLGLEVNEQYF
-,TRBD2,TRBJ2-7,TRBV6-6,TGTGCCAGCAGTCCCCTCTCGTTAGCGGGGGAAGCCTACGAGCAGTACTTC,CASSPLSLAGEAYEQYF
-,TRBD2,TRBJ2-5,TRBV7-2,TGTGCCAGCAGCTTTGTCCAACTAGCGGGAGTGGAGACCCAGTACTTC,CASSFVQLAGVETQYF
-,-,TRBJ1-1,TRBV3-1/TRBV3-2,TGTGCCAGCAGCCGGGGCACCAACACTGAAGCTTTCTTT,CASSRGTNTEAFF
-,-,TRBJ1-5,TRBV28,TGTGCCAGCAGTTCCGGGGTGGGAAATCAGCCCCAGCATTTT,CASSSGVGNQPQHF
-,-,TRBJ1-1,TRBV19,TGTGCCAGTAGTATAGTATCGGCGGCCATGAACACTGAAGCTTTCTTT,CASSIVSAAMNTEAFF
-,-,TRBJ2-4,TRBV3-1/TRBV3-2,TGTGCCAGCAGCCAAGAGGTCATGACATACATTCAGTACTTC,CASSQEVMTYIQYF
-,-,TRBJ2-5,TRBV21-1,TGTGCCAGCAGCAAAGAGTGTCAGGCCCCGGGGTCAGAGACCCAGTACTTC,CASSKECQAPGSETQYF
-,-,TRBJ1-2,TRBV5-4,TGTGCCAGCAGCTTGGGCTTAGTAGACTATGGCTACACCTTC,CASSLGLVDYGYTF
few,-,TRBJ1-5,TRBV2,TGTGCCAGCAGTGATTGGGGCGAGGAAAGCAATCAGCCCCAGCATTTT,CASSDWGEESNQPQHF